This T cell receptor beta chain was captured by sequencing in a study of blood T cell repertoires in COVID-19. Study-wide context: Acute and convalescent COVID-19 samples came from the United States, Italy and Spain. T cells, B-cell-depleted T cells, or PBMCs provided the cDNA or gDNA that served as material.

Unmatched junction bases numbered 6, after V lost 5 bases and J lost 5 bases. Germline V gene data show CDR1 as SNHLY and CDR2 as FYNNEI. The CDR3 contains 14 residues. Original data processing: Amplification of reference gene primers provided the estimated nucleated cell counts. Generated by immunoSEQ multiplex PCR, the TCRdb table keeps only in-frame clones and is missing some. The DNA gave D and trimming, while V, J and clone size come from that table. The sample consists of around 150,000 clones, around 90% of them appearing once. V is TRBV2 and J is TRBJ1-2, with TRBD1 identical over 9 bases. This sequence was found in a woman between 55 and 75 years old with active or convalescent COVID-19. Material for sequencing was peripheral blood. DNA of the CDR3: TGTGCCAGCAGTCGGACAGGGGTAGGGTATGGCTACACCTTC. Residues: CASSRTGVGYGYTF.